Below are 21 T cell receptor beta chains sequenced from a single sample in a study of neurological immune-mediated disorders. Stated time point: longitudinal time-point 2. TCRdb called the 5' RACE reads again in MiXCR, with one record for every CDR3 protein. The table lists tens of thousands of distinct CDR3 sequences, almost 6% of them singletons. Sequences were obtained from PBMCs. These TCRs come from a woman aged 55-75 years with multiple sclerosis.

The table lists this clonotype with many counts. This chain connects TRBV7-2 to TRBJ2-7; the D gene is possibly TRBD1 (5 bases). CDR3 length equals 15 residues. With 1 base removed from V and 6 bases from J, the gap between germline ends came to 16 bases. The germline gives CDR1 SGHTA, CDR2 FQGNSA. The CDR3 sequence is CASSLEGQDYVEQYF. The CDR3 DNA is TGTGCCAGCAGCTTAGAGGGGCAGGATTACGTCGAGCAGTACTTC.

This clonotype has a count of ten or more. The J gene is TRBJ2-7, the V gene TRBV5-5; TRBD1 agrees at 10 bases. The V segment lost 3 bases and the J segment 4 bases; nucleotides outside the gene matches: 10. The germline V gene encodes CDR1 SGHKS and CDR2 YYEKEE (reference sequence). CDR3 length: 16 residues. CDR3 in DNA: TGTGCCAGCAGCTGGGGGACCGGGACAGGGGTATACGAGCAGTACTTC. Its translation is CASSWGTGTGVYEQYF.

This clonotype was seen repeatedly, ten times or more. V is TRBV11-2 and J is TRBJ1-1; perhaps TRBD1 as D (5 bases). The V gene lost 8 bases and the J gene lost 5 bases, with 15 bases spanning the gap. Germline CDR1 reads SGHAT; CDR2 reads FQNNGV. CDR3 size: 13 residues. CDR3 amino acids: CASRTGGGTEAFF. The CDR3 DNA sequence: TGTGCCAGCCGGACGGGGGGAGGTACTGAAGCTTTCTTT.

This clonotype has at least ten counts. The V gene is TRBV9, the J gene TRBJ2-7; D might be TRBD1 (5 bases). The CDR3 contains 14 residues. CDR1 is SGDLS, CDR2 YYNGEE, per germline. The V end lost 3 bases, the J end lost 5 bases, and 15 bases lay between the germline ends. The chain's CDR3 is CASSAAPGKNEQYF. DNA of the CDR3: TGTGCCAGCAGCGCCGCGCCAGGGAAAAACGAGCAGTACTTC.

Ten or more counts support this clonotype. The chain uses TRBV4-1 and TRBJ1-1; no clear D. The CDR3 loop spans 15 amino acids. Germline V gives CDR1 MGHRA, CDR2 YSYEKL. V lost 0 bases and J 5 bases, leaving 13 bases between the germline ends. CDR3 sequence (DNA): TGCGCCAGCAGCCAAGACTTCCCGGAAGGGACTGAAGCTTTCTTT. Its protein product is CASSQDFPEGTEAFF.

This clonotype was recorded at least ten times. V gene TRBV10-1 combines with J gene TRBJ2-7; 13 nucleotides agree with TRBD2. Losses at the gene ends were 3 bases for V and 0 bases for J; bases not matched to a gene: 8. The CDR3 contains 18 residues. Germline lookup yields CDR1 WNHNN and CDR2 SYGVQD (reference sequence). CDR3 bases: TGCGCCAGCAGTGAAGGACTAGCGGGGGCGGACCCCTCCTACGAGCAGTACTTC. It yields the protein CASSEGLAGADPSYEQYF.

This clonotype was counted ten times or more. This chain links TRBV20-1 with TRBJ2-1, with D tentatively TRBD1 or TRBD2 (5 bases each). The CDR3 consists of 13 residues. Germline lookup yields CDR1 DFQATT and CDR2 SNEGSKA (reference sequence). V was shortened by 6 bases and J by 5 bases, with 14 bases between the two germline ends. CDR3 protein: CSAPRGVHNEQFF. As DNA, the CDR3 is TGCAGTGCCCCCCGAGGGGTACACAATGAGCAGTTCTTC.

In its sample, this clonotype was seen many times. The chain has TRBV10-3 and TRBJ2-3; D is undetermined. With 2 bases removed from V and 7 bases from J, the gap between germline ends came to 13 bases. The CDR3 is made up of 14 amino acids. Germline CDR1 reads ENHRY; CDR2 reads SYGVKD. The CDR3 sequence is CAISENLVSNTQYF. The CDR3 nucleotides are TGTGCCATCAGTGAGAATTTGGTTTCCAATACGCAGTATTTT.

This clonotype was seen only a few times. This chain connects TRBV9 to TRBJ1-1, with D maybe TRBD1 (5 bases). The CDR3 is 15 amino acids. V gave up 0 bases and J gave up 0 bases, with 9 bases separating them. Germline V lookup: CDR1 SGDLS, CDR2 YYNGEE. In DNA form, the CDR3 reads TGTGCCAGCAGCGTAGAAGACAGAGTGAACACTGAAGCTTTCTTT. Protein sequence: CASSVEDRVNTEAFF.

This clonotype showed up many times. This chain links TRBV6-5 with TRBJ1-1, with D perhaps TRBD1 (6 bases). Germline-derived CDR1 and CDR2 are MNHEY and SVGAGI. Trimming stripped 2 bases from V and 6 bases from J, with 13 bases between. The CDR3 is 14 residues long. CDR3 DNA: TGTGCCAGCAGTTACACCACAGGGAGTGCTGAAGCTTTCTTT. It codes for CASSYTTGSAEAFF.

This clonotype was observed many times. V usage is TRBV7-9 and J usage is TRBJ2-5, with TRBD2 identical over 13 bases. The junction had 1 base not matched to a gene; V was cut back by 3 bases and J by 0 bases. The germline V gene encodes CDR1 SEHNR and CDR2 FQNEAQ (reference sequence). There are 16 residues in the CDR3. CDR3 sequence (DNA): TGTGCCAGCAGCTTCGGACTAGCGGGAGACCAAGAGACCCAGTACTTC. This sequence encodes CASSFGLAGDQETQYF.

This clonotype showed up many times. This rearrangement joins TRBV7-7 to TRBJ2-1; D gene ambiguous. Looked up from germline, CDR1 is SSHAT and CDR2 is FNYEAQ (reference sequence). V shed 2 bases and J shed 4 bases, with 15 bases lying between them. The CDR3 contains 16 residues. The CDR3: CASSLNVLVGYNEQFF. The CDR3 bases are TGTGCCAGCAGCTTAAACGTCCTGGTCGGGTACAATGAGCAGTTCTTC.

This clonotype occurred many times. The rearrangement uses TRBV7-2 and TRBJ2-1; a weak D match, TRBD2 (5 bases). The V end was cut by 7 bases, the J end by 7 bases, with 20 bases between. The CDR3 consists of 15 residues. Germline CDR1 SGHTA, CDR2 FQGNSA. The CDR3 reads CASTNPLGVTNEQFF. As DNA, the CDR3 is TGTGCCAGCACCAATCCCCTCGGGGTAACAAATGAGCAGTTCTTC. Supplemented by reference TRBV7-2 and TRBJ2-1, the full variable domain reads GAGVSQSPSNKVTEKGKDVELRCDPISGHTALYWYRQSLGQGLEFLIYFQGNSAPDKSGLPSDRFSAERTGGSVSTLTIQRTQQEDSAVYLCASTNPLGVTNEQFFGPGTRLTVL.

This clonotype was detected many times. The rearrangement links TRBV7-2 to TRBJ2-5; possibly TRBD1 for D (5 bases). Trimming stripped 6 bases from V and 2 bases from J, with 16 bases between. The CDR3 sequence is 15 residues long. CDR1 is SGHTA and CDR2 is FQGNSA in the germline V gene. The CDR3 DNA sequence: TGTGCCAGCAGACAACAACAGGTATCTCAAGAGACCCAGTACTTC. It is translated as CASRQQQVSQETQYF.

This clonotype occurred many times. The gene calls are TRBV12-3 or TRBV12-4 and TRBJ2-1; 12 bases agree with TRBD2. The V segment lost 6 bases and the J segment 0 bases; nucleotides outside the gene matches: 6. The CDR3 has 17 amino acids. CDR3 nucleotide sequence: TGTGCCAGCAGCCGGAGACTAGCGGGGGACTCCTACAATGAGCAGTTCTTC. Amino acid sequence: CASSRRLAGDSYNEQFF.

Many counts were recorded for this clonotype. The genes are TRBV20-1 and TRBJ2-7; no clear D. V was cut by 6 bases and J by 4 bases, with 10 bases left in between. The CDR3 is 11 residues long. CDR1 DFQATT and CDR2 SNEGSKA come from the germline V gene (reference sequence). CDR3 sequence: CSASGSYEQYF. The CDR3 DNA reads TGCAGTGCGAGTGGATCGTACGAGCAGTACTTC.

This clonotype occurred many times. This chain joins TRBV20-1 and TRBJ1-4, with 11 bases aligning to TRBD1. CDR3 size: 16 residues. Germline V CDR1 and CDR2: DFQATT, SNEGSKA (reference sequence). V lost 0 bases and J lost 0; bases outside the gene matches: 0. Here the CDR3 reads CSAREGQGATNEKLFF. CDR3 sequence (DNA): TGCAGTGCTAGAGAGGGACAGGGGGCAACTAATGAAAAACTGTTTTTT.

As to this clonotype: One base away lies a much larger clone, so this may be a sequencing read error. The rearrangement links TRBV5-1 to TRBJ1-1; TRBD1 agrees at 10 bases. V shed 5 bases and J 6 bases; nucleotides not matched to a gene: 10. The CDR3 loop spans 15 amino acids. Germline assignment: CDR1 SGHRS and CDR2 YFSETQ. CDR3 in DNA: TGCGCCAGCAGATTAGTGACAGGGGGCGCGGCTGAAGCTTTCTTT. Translated: CASRLVTGGAAEAFF.

The chain is built from TRBV5-1 and TRBJ2-7; 7 bases align to TRBD2. V was clipped by 6 bases and J by 0 bases; unmatched bases: 9. Germline lookup yields CDR1 SGHRS and CDR2 YFSETQ. The CDR3 runs 15 residues. The CDR3 spells CASMYWRGSSYEQYF. The CDR3 DNA follows: TGCGCCAGCATGTACTGGCGGGGGTCCTCCTACGAGCAGTACTTC.

This clonotype was observed at least ten times. This rearrangement joins TRBV20-1 to TRBJ1-5; 8 bases fit TRBD1. CDR1 is DFQATT and CDR2 is SNEGSKA in the germline V gene (reference sequence). V dropped 6 bases and J dropped 0; count of bases not matched to a gene: 16. The CDR3 has 18 amino acids. CDR3: CSARDVQGVVYSNQPQHF. CDR3 in DNA: TGCAGTGCCAGGGATGTACAGGGGGTCGTTTATAGCAATCAGCCCCAGCATTTT.

At least ten counts were recorded for this clonotype. The chain uses TRBV2 and TRBJ2-1; either TRBD1 or TRBD2 may fit D (6 bases each). Per the germline V gene, CDR1 is SNHLY and CDR2 is FYNNEI. The CDR3 is 15 amino acids. The V and J ends lost 8 bases and 4 bases respectively, with 18 bases between them. This CDR3 reads CASPRGDLEYNEQFF. The CDR3 DNA reads TGTGCCAGCCCGAGGGGGGATCTGGAGTACAATGAGCAGTTCTTC.